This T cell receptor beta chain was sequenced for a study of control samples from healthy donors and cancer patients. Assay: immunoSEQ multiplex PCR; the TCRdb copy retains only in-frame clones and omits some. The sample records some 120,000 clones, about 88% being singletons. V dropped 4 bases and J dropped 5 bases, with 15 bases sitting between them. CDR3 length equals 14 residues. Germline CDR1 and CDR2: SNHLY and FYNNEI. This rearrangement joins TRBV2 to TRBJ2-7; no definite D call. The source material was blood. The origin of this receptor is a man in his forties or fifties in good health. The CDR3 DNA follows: TGTGCCAGCAGTGTACTGCTCTTTGGTGACGAGCAGTACTTC. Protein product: CASSVLLFGDEQYF.